The 21 T cell receptor beta chains below all came from one sample that was sequenced in a study of beta chain features in type 1 diabetes. These receptors' targets are unknown. Study-level points and caveats: A moderate, significant TCRB CDR3 shortening appeared in type 1 diabetes across four CD4+ subsets.

All of the isolated RNA was reverse transcribed, so expressed TCRB transcripts were sequenced. Method: immunoSEQ multiplex PCR; TCRdb's copy keeps in-frame clones and lacks some. The sample contains 600,000 to 700,000 clones, 9.5% to 15% of which appear only once. The material sequenced was naive CD4+ T cells from blood. These TCRs come from a man aged 25 to 45 with type 1 diabetes.

V and J are TRBV6-1 and TRBJ2-2; D possibly corresponds to TRBD1 (5 bases). This CDR3 spans 16 amino acids. The germline V gene encodes CDR1 MNHNS and CDR2 SASEGT. Trimming left V 1 base short and J 3 bases short, with 12 bases between. As DNA, the CDR3 is TGTGCCAGCAGTGAAGGACAGTTTAGCTACACCGGGGAGCTGTTTTTT. Its translation is CASSEGQFSYTGELFF.

This clone was seen only a few times. V and J are TRBV5-1 and TRBJ1-1; D is perhaps TRBD1 (5 bases). Germline-derived CDR1 and CDR2 are SGHRS and YFSETQ. CDR3 size: 14 residues. Trimming left V 7 bases short and J 7 bases short, with 20 bases between. CDR3 nucleotides: TGCGCCAGCTCCGGGGACCTTGAGGGTGGTGAAGCTTTCTTT. Translated: CASSGDLEGGEAFF. Based on the CDR3 plus reference TRBV5-1 and TRBJ1-1, the full variable domain is KAGVTQTPRYLIKTRGQQVTLSCSPISGHRSVSWYQQTPGQGLQFLFEYFSETQRNKGNFPGRFSGRQFSNSRSEMNVSTLELGDSALYLCASSGDLEGGEAFFGQGTRLTVV.

This clone was picked up a small number of times. The CDR3 region has the DNA TGTGCCAGCAGCGTCCGACTAGCGGGGGGCTCCTACAATGAGCAGTTCTTC. Protein product: CASSVRLAGGSYNEQFF. The V and J genes are TRBV9 and TRBJ2-1, with 13 bases identical to TRBD2. In germline, CDR1 is SGDLS, CDR2 YYNGEE. The V segment lost 2 bases and the J segment 0 bases; nucleotides outside the gene matches: 2. There are 17 residues in the CDR3.

The sample holds a few counts of this clone. The gene calls are TRBV30 and TRBJ2-1, with D uncertain. V was shortened by 0 bases and J by 7 bases, with 4 bases between the two germline ends. The CDR3 is made up of 11 amino acids. Germline lookup yields CDR1 GTSNPN and CDR2 SVGIG (reference sequence). CDR3 bases: TGTGCCTGGAGTGTTATAAATGAGCAGTTCTTC. Amino acid sequence: CAWSVINEQFF.

The genes are TRBV6-1 and TRBJ2-5; the D gene is possibly TRBD2 (6 bases). With 3 bases removed from V and 7 bases from J, the gap between germline ends came to 12 bases. This CDR3 contains 13 residues. From germline, CDR1 is MNHNS and CDR2 SASEGT. As DNA, the CDR3 is TGTGCCAGCAGTGACGGAGGGTTCGGGACCCAGTACTTC. Translated: CASSDGGFGTQYF.

The rearrangement joins TRBV7-2 to TRBJ2-3, with D unclear. The CDR3 spans 14 residues. The germline V gene encodes CDR1 SGHTA and CDR2 FQGNSA. V lost 5 bases and J lost 0, with 9 bases in between. This CDR3 is CASSAQLSTDTQYF. CDR3 DNA: TGTGCCAGCAGCGCCCAGCTCAGCACAGATACGCAGTATTTT.

The chain carries TRBV5-1 and TRBJ1-1, with D uncertain. The CDR3 runs 16 residues. V was trimmed by 9 bases and J by 1 base, leaving 22 bases between them. Germline lookup yields CDR1 SGHRS and CDR2 YFSETQ. CDR3 in DNA: TGCGCCACCACACCTGAAGTGGGTAATACGAACACTGAAGCTTTCTTT. This sequence encodes CATTPEVGNTNTEAFF.

This clone came up a few times. The chain is built from TRBV2 and TRBJ1-4; D is ambiguous. Germline V gene lookup returns CDR1 SNHLY and CDR2 FYNNEI. The CDR3 loop spans 12 amino acids. V gave up 2 bases and J gave up 7 bases, with 5 bases separating them. CDR3 in amino acids: CASSELIEKLFF. As DNA, the CDR3 is TGTGCCAGCAGTGAATTAATTGAAAAACTGTTTTTT. The variable domain in full, completed from reference TRBV2 and TRBJ1-4, reads EPEVTQTPSHQVTQMGQEVILRCVPISNHLYFYWYRQILGQKVEFLVSFYNNEISEKSEIFDDQFSVERPDGSNFTLKIRSTKLEDSAMYFCASSELIEKLFFGSGTQLSVL.

The rearrangement links TRBV7-3 to TRBJ1-2, with 8 bases that match TRBD1. The CDR3 covers 13 residues. V was pared by 2 bases and J by 8 bases, with 4 bases of the junction left unmatched. Germline V CDR1 and CDR2: SGHTA, FQGTGA. This CDR3 is CASSLGQGGGYTF. The CDR3 DNA is TGTGCCAGCAGCTTAGGACAGGGTGGCGGCTACACCTTC.

This clone was seen only a few times. The chain recombines TRBV25-1 with TRBJ2-4; D is ambiguous. The CDR3 is 14 amino acids. V was pared by 3 bases and J by 1 base, with 7 bases between. The germline V gene encodes CDR1 MGHDK and CDR2 SYGVNS. CDR3 nucleotide sequence: TGTGCCAGCAGTGAGATGGAGGCCAAAAACATTCAGTACTTC. It codes for CASSEMEAKNIQYF.

This clone came up a few times. The gene calls are TRBV25-1 and TRBJ2-7; possibly TRBD1 for D (5 bases). V was trimmed by 6 bases and J by 2 bases, leaving 17 bases between them. The CDR3 consists of 15 residues. In germline, CDR1 is MGHDK, CDR2 SYGVNS. CDR3 protein: CASSSVVRAAYEQYF. In DNA form, the CDR3 reads TGTGCCAGCAGCTCTGTAGTCAGGGCGGCCTACGAGCAGTACTTC.

The chain carries TRBV4-3 and TRBJ1-2; possible D gene TRBD1, 5 bases. Trimming pared 2 bases from V and 6 bases from J, leaving 16 bases between. Germline values: CDR1 LGHNA, CDR2 YSLEER. This CDR3 region has 15 residues. The CDR3 is CASSQTTSGKDGYTF. The CDR3 DNA is TGCGCCAGCAGCCAAACGACCTCAGGGAAGGATGGCTACACCTTC.

This clone was counted between two and nine times. J is TRBJ2-2 and V is TRBV25-1; no definite D call. CDR1 is MGHDK, CDR2 SYGVNS, per germline. The ends were cut back, 4 bases at V and 6 bases at J, with 18 bases in the middle. This CDR3 is built from 16 residues. CDR3 amino acids: CASSAVASIVSGELFF. In nucleotides, the CDR3 is TGTGCCAGCAGTGCTGTGGCTAGTATTGTTTCCGGGGAGCTGTTTTTT.

This clone has only a few counts. This chain connects TRBV6-5 to TRBJ2-1, with TRBD1 matching over 12 bases. Germline lookup yields CDR1 MNHEY and CDR2 SVGAGI. The V and J ends lost 4 bases and 8 bases, in that order; junction bases with no gene match: 6. This CDR3 is built from 15 residues. The DNA for the CDR3 is TGTGCCAGCAGTTCCTTCGGGACAGGGGGCCATGAGCAGTTCTTC. Protein product: CASSSFGTGGHEQFF.

The V call is TRBV11-2, the J call TRBJ2-1, with 13 bases lining up with TRBD2. Germline CDR1 is SGHAT and CDR2 is FQNNGV. The CDR3 consists of 15 residues. V lost 3 bases, J lost 9 bases, and 5 bases stayed unmatched. The CDR3 region is CASSFTSGGASEQFF. The CDR3 DNA reads as TGTGCCAGCAGCTTCACTAGCGGGGGGGCTAGTGAGCAGTTCTTC. Full variable domain (rest looked up from reference TRBV11-2 and TRBJ2-1): EAGVAQSPRYKIIEKRQSVAFWCNPISGHATLYWYQQILGQGPKLLIQFQNNGVVDDSQLPKDRFSAERLKGVDSTLKIQPAKLEDSAVYLCASSFTSGGASEQFFGPGTRLTVL.

This clone has only a few counts. This rearrangement joins TRBV5-1 to TRBJ2-1, with TRBD2 matching over 9 bases. The length of the CDR3 is 16 residues. Germline V gives CDR1 SGHRS, CDR2 YFSETQ. J was trimmed by 9 bases and V by 0 bases; bases with no gene match: 10. The CDR3 loop reads CASSLGLAGPVGEQFF. The DNA of the CDR3 is TGCGCCAGCAGCTTGGGCCTAGCGGGGCCCGTGGGTGAGCAGTTCTTC.

The V call is TRBV4-3, the J call TRBJ1-2; no clear D gene. This CDR3 spans 14 amino acids. CDR1 and CDR2 (germline): LGHNA, YSLEER. The V end lost 0 bases, the J end lost 4 bases, and 9 bases lay between the germline ends. The CDR3 reads CASSQDWVSYGYTF. CDR3 bases: TGCGCCAGCAGCCAAGATTGGGTCAGCTATGGCTACACCTTC.

The V call is TRBV9, the J call TRBJ2-1, with unresolved D. The CDR3 has 12 residues. V was pared by 4 bases and J by 3 bases, with 5 bases between. Germline V gene lookup returns CDR1 SGDLS and CDR2 YYNGEE. CDR3 loop: CASSPNYNEQFF. DNA of the CDR3: TGTGCCAGCAGCCCGAACTACAATGAGCAGTTCTTC.

This clone was counted a few times. The chain has TRBV7-9 and TRBJ2-1; TRBD1 matches at 7 bases. The CDR3 extends over 11 amino acids. Germline lookup yields CDR1 SEHNR and CDR2 FQNEAQ (reference sequence). The CDR3 coding sequence is TGTGCAACCGACAGGGACAATGAGCAGTTCTTC. Its translation is CATDRDNEQFF.

This clone was detected only a few times. The chain has TRBV10-3 and TRBJ2-3, with 10 bases that match TRBD1. The V gene end was trimmed by 9 bases and the J gene end by 4 bases; junction bases not matched to a gene: 7. This CDR3 has 14 residues. Germline V gives CDR1 ENHRY, CDR2 SYGVKD. The CDR3 DNA sequence: TGTGCCATGGCGGGGGACAGGGGCCCAGATACGCAGTATTTT. It translates to CAMAGDRGPDTQYF.

This clone occurred many times. The chain combines TRBV13 with TRBJ2-1; TRBD2 matches 7 bases. Germline-derived CDR1 and CDR2 are PRHDT and FYEKMQ (reference sequence). The CDR3 contains 16 residues. Losses at the gene ends were 4 bases for V and 10 bases for J; bases not matched to a gene: 16. CDR3 sequence reads: CASSSPPRGGPFEQFF. The DNA for the CDR3 is TGTGCCAGCAGCTCCCCCCCTCGCGGGGGTCCCTTCGAGCAGTTCTTC.